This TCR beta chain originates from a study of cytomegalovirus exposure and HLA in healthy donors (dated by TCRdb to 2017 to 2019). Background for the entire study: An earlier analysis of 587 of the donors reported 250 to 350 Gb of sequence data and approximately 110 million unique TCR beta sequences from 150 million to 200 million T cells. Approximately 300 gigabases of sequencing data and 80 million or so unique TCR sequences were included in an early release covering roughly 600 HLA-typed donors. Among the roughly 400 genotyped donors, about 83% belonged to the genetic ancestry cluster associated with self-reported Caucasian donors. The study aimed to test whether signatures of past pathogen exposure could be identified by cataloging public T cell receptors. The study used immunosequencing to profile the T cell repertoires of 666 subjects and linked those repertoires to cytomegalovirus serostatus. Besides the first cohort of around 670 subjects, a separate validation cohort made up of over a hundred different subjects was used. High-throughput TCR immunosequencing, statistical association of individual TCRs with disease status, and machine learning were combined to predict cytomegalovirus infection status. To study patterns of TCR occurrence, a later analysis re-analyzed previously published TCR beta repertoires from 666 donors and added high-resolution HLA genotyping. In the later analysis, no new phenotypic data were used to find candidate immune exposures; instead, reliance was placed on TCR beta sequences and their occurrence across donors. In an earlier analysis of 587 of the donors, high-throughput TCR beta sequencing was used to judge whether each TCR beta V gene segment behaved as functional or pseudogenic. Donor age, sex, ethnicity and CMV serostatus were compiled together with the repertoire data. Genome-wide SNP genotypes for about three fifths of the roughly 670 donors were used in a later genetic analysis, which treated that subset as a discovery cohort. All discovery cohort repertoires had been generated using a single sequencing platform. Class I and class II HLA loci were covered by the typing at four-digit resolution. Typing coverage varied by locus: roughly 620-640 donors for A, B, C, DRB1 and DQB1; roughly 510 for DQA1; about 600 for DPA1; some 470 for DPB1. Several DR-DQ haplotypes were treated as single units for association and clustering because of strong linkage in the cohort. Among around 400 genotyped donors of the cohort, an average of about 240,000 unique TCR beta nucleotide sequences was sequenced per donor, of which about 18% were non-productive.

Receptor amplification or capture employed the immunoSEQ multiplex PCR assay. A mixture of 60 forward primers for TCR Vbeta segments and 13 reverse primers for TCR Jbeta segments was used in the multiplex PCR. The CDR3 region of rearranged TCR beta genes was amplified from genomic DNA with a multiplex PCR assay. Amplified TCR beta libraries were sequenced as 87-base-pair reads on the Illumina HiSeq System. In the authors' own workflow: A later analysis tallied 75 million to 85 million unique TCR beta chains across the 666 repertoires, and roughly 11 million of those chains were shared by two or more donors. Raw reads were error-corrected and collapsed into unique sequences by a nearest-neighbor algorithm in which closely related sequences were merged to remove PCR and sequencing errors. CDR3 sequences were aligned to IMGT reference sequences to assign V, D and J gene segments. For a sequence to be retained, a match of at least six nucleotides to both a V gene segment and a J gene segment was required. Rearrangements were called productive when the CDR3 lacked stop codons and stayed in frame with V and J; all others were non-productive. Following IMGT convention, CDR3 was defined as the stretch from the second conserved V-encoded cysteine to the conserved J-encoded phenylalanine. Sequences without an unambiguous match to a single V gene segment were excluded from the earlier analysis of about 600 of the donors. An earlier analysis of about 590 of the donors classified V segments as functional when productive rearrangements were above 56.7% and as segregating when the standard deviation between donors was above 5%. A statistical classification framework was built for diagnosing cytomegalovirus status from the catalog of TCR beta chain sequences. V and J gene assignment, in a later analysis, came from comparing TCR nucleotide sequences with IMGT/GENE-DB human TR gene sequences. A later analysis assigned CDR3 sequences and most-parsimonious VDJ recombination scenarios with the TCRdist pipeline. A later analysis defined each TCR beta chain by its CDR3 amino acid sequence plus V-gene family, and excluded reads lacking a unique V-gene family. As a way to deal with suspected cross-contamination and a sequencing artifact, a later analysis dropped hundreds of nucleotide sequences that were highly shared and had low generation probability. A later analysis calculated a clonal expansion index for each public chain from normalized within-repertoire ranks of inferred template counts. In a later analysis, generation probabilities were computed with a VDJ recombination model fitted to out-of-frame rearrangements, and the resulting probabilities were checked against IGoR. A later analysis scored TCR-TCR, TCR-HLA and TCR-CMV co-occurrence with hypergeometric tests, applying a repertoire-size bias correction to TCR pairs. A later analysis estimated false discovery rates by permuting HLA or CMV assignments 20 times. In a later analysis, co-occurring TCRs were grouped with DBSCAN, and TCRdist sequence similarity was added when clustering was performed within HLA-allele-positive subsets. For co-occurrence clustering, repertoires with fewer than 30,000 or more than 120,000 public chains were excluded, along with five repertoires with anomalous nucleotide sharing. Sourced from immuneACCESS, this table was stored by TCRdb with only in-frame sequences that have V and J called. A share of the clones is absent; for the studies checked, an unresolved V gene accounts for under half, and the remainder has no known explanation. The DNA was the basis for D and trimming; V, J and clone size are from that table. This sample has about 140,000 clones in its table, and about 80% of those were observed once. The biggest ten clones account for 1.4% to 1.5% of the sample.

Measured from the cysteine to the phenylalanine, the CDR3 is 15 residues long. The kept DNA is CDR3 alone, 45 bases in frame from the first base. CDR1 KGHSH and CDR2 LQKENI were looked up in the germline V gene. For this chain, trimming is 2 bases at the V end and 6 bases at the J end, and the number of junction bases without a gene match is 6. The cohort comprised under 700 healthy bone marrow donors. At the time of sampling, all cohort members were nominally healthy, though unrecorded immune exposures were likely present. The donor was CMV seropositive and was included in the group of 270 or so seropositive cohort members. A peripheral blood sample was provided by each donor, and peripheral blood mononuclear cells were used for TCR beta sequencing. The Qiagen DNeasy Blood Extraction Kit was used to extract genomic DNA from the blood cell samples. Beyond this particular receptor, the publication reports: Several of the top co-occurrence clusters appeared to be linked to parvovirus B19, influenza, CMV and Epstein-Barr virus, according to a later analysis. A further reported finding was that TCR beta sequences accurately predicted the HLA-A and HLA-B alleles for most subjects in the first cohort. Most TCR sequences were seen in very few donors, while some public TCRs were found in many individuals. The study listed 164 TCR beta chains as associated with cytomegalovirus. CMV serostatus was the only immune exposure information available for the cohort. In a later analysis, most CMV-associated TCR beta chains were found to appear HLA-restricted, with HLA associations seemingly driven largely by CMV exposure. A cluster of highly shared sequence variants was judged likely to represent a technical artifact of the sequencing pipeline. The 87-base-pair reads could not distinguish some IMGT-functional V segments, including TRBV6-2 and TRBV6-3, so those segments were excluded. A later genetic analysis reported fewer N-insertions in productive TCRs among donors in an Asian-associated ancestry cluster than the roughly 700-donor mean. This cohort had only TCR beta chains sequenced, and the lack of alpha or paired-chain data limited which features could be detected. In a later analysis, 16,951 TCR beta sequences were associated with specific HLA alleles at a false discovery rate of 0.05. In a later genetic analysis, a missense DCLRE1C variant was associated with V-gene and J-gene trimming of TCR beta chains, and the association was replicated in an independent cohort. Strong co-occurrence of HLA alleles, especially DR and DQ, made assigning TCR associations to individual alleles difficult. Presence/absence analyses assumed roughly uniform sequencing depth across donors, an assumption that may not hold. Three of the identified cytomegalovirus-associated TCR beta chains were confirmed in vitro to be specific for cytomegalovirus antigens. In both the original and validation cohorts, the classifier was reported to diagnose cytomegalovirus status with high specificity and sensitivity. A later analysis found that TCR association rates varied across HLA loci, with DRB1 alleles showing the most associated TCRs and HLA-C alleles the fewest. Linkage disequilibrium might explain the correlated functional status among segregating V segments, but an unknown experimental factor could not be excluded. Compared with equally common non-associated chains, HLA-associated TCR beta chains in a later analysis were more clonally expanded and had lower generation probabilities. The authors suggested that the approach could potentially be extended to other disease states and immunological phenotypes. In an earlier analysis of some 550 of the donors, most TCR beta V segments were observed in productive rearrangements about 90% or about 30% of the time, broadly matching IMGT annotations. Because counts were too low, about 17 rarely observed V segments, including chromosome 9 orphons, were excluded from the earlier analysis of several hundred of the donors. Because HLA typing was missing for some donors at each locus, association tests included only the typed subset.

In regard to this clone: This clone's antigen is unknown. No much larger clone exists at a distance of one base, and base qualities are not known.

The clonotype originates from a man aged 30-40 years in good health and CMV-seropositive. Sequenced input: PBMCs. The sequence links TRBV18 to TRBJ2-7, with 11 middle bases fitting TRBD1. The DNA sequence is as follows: TGTGCCAGCTCACCAGAAACCGGGACAGGGGGCGAGCAGTACTTC. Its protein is CASSPETGTGGEQYF.